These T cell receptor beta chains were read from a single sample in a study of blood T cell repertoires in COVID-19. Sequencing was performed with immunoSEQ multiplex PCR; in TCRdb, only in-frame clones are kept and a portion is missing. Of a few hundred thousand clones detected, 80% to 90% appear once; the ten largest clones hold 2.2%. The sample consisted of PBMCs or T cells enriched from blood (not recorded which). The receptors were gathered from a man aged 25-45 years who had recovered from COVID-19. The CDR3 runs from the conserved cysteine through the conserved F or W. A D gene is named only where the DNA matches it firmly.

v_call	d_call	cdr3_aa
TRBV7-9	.	CASSLGAVGDSPLHF
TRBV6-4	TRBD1	CATLLRDRALRGSYEQYF
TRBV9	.	CASSVERGQRRGNEQFF
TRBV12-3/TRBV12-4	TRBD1	CASSESDRGGYTF
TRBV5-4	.	CASSLEEWRAVRNTGELFF
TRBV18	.	CASAVQGDYGYTF
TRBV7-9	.	CASSLVGEKDSPLHF
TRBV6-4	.	CASSDSERANEQFF
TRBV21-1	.	CASTGQGGCTDTQYF
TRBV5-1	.	CASREVTARETQYF
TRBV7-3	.	CASSLGQYSPLHF
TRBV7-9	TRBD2	CASSPGLAGEDEQFF
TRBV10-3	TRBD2	CAINVAGGDFNEQFF
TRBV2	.	CASRQNTNYGYTF
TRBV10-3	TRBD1	CAISEDRANSPLHF
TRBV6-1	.	CASSEARSGNTIYF
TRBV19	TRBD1	CASSIPTGTGTYEQYF
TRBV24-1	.	CATSDHRVVGPQHF
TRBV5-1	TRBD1	CASSLEGTGVGSPLHF
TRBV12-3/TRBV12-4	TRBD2	CASSPTSGGRSYF
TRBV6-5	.	CASNGGGSYNSPLHF
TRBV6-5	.	CASSYGGNVNTEAFF
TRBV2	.	CASSLGQRNTEAFF
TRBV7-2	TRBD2	CASSIGLAGETQYF
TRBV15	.	CATSRDHLQEGGYTF
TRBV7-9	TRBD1	CASSPGTGGSRGNEQYF
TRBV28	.	CASSLMVQYTEAFF
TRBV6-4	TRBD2	CASSDGVSTSGADTQYF
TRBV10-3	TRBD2	CATMPVAGALTDTQYF
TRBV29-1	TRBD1	CSAGQGTDTQYF
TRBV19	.	CASSIDRDTEAFF
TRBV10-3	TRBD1	CAISEWTGGEDEQFF
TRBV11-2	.	CVEAVNTEAFF
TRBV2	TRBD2	CASSERVGGGPRQETQYF
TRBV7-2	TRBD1	CASSLRGQGLTYEQYF
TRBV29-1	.	CSVSGDKYYEQYF
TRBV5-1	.	CASSFSGYDEQYF
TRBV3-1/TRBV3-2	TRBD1	CASSPGDSGYTF
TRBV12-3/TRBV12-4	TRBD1	CASRPGQQETQYF
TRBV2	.	CASDFRGDTGELFF
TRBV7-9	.	CASSPRVDGNTIYF
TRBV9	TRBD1	CASSATGANYGYTF